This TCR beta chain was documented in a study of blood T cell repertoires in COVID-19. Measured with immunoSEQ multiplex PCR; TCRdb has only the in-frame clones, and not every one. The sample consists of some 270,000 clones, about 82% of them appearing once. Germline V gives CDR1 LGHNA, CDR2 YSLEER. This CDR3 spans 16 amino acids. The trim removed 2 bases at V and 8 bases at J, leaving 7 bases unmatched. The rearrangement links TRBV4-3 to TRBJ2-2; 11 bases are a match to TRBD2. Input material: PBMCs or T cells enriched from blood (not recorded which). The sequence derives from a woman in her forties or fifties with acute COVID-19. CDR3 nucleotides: TGCGCCAGCAGCCAACTAGCGGGGGGTATAGCGGGGGAGCTGTTTTTT. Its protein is CASSQLAGGIAGELFF.